A single sample is the source of the 19 T cell receptor beta chains below, sequenced in a study of T cell changes during pregnancy in multiple sclerosis. Sequencing used immunoSEQ multiplex PCR; TCRdb keeps in-frame clones, though not all of them. The table includes fewer than 150,000 clones, roughly 95% detected once. The sequencing used peripheral blood, collected after pregnancy. Receptors originate from a female donor with multiple sclerosis, enrolled in a pregnancy study.

This chain connects TRBV28 to TRBJ1-5; 7 bases match TRBD1. Trimming at V came to 0 bases and at J to 1 base, leaving 12 bases not matched to a gene. Germline V gene lookup returns CDR1 MDHEN and CDR2 SYDVKM. The CDR3 runs to 19 residues. CDR3 sequence reads: CASSLWGDRDRLSNQPQHF. DNA of the CDR3: TGTGCCAGCAGTTTATGGGGGGACCGGGACAGACTGAGCAATCAGCCCCAGCATTTT.

V usage is TRBV7-2 and J usage is TRBJ2-3, with a tentative D call TRBD1 (5 bases). CDR3 length: 15 amino acids. Germline V CDR1 and CDR2: SGHTA, FQGNSA. The V gene lost 0 bases and the J gene lost 6 bases, with 13 bases spanning the gap. In DNA form, the CDR3 reads TGTGCCAGCAGCTTAGCTGGCAGGGCTACCGATACGCAGTATTTT. This codes for CASSLAGRATDTQYF.

CDR3 sequence reads: CASSFRAGDSSYEQYF. The CDR3, as DNA: TGTGCCAGCAGCTTCCGGGCCGGGGACAGCTCCTACGAGCAGTACTTC. This chain links TRBV7-9 with TRBJ2-7, with 7 nucleotides matching TRBD1. Trimming removed 3 bases from V and 0 bases from J; junction bases left unmatched: 8. Germline-derived CDR1 and CDR2 are SEHNR and FQNEAQ (reference sequence). The CDR3 is made up of 16 amino acids.

The rearrangement links TRBV5-1 to TRBJ2-1; 8 bases are shared with TRBD1. The CDR3 contains 15 residues. Trimming cost V 0 bases and J 7 bases; bases outside gene matches: 6. Per germline, CDR1 SGHRS and CDR2 YFSETQ. CDR3 sequence reads: CASSLADRESNEQFF. The CDR3 nucleotides read TGCGCCAGCAGCTTGGCGGACAGGGAAAGTAATGAGCAGTTCTTC.

The V gene is TRBV11-3, the J gene TRBJ2-7; weak D call: TRBD2 (5 bases). Germline V gene lookup returns CDR1 SGHNT and CDR2 YENEEA. CDR3 size: 13 residues. V was trimmed by 4 bases and J by 7 bases, leaving 14 bases between them. CDR3 nucleotides: TGTGCCAGCAGCTCGACACGGGGTCGGGAGCAGTACTTC. It yields the protein CASSSTRGREQYF.

V and J are TRBV19 and TRBJ1-2; D gene unclear. The CDR3 loop spans 13 amino acids. With 4 bases removed from V and 4 bases from J, the gap between germline ends came to 10 bases. The germline gives CDR1 LNHDA, CDR2 SQIVND (reference sequence). CDR3 DNA: TGTGCCAGTAGTACAGCGCCCCTCTATGGCTACACCTTC. Translating it yields CASSTAPLYGYTF. Full variable domain (outside the CDR3, taken from reference TRBV19 and TRBJ1-2): DGGITQSPKYLFRKEGQNVTLSCEQNLNHDAMYWYRQDPGQGLRLIYYSQIVNDFQKGDIAEGYSVSREKKESFPLTVTSAQKNPTAFYLCASSTAPLYGYTFGSGTRLTVV.

This chain connects TRBV7-8 to TRBJ1-5, with a weak D call TRBD1 (5 bases). Germline CDR1 reads SGHVS; CDR2 reads FQNEAQ. The CDR3 runs 14 residues. Trimming shortened V by 5 bases and J by 7 bases, and 15 bases separated the two germline ends. CDR3 sequence (DNA): TGTGCCAGCAGCGACATGGGGGGGAACCAGCCCCAGCATTTT. It codes for CASSDMGGNQPQHF.

The V gene is TRBV7-9, the J gene TRBJ2-7; tentative D call: TRBD1 (5 bases). The length of the CDR3 is 16 residues. Trimming stripped 3 bases from V and 6 bases from J, with 21 bases between. Germline V gives CDR1 SEHNR, CDR2 FQNEAQ (reference sequence). Written as DNA, the CDR3 is TGTGCCAGCAGCTTGTCGGGTGACAGAATCCCCTTCGAGCAGTACTTC. It is translated as CASSLSGDRIPFEQYF.

J is TRBJ2-1 and V is TRBV15; 7 bases agree with TRBD2. Unmatched junction bases numbered 2, after V lost 0 bases and J lost 0 bases. Germline V gene sequence: CDR1 LNHNV, CDR2 YYDKDF (reference sequence). The CDR3 sequence is 16 residues long. The CDR3 loop reads CATSRDWEGSYNEQFF. The CDR3 coding sequence is TGTGCCACCAGCAGAGATTGGGAGGGCTCCTACAATGAGCAGTTCTTC. The full variable domain, with the rest looked up from reference TRBV15 and TRBJ2-1, is DAMVIQNPRYQVTQFGKPVTLSCSQTLNHNVMYWYQQKSSQAPKLLFHYYDKDFNNEADTPDNFQSRRPNTSFCFLDIRSPGLGDTAMYLCATSRDWEGSYNEQFFGPGTRLTVL.

This clone was seen a single time. This chain uses TRBV19 with TRBJ1-5, with D hard to call. V lost 2 bases, J lost 2 bases, and 7 bases lay in between. In germline, CDR1 is LNHDA, CDR2 SQIVND (reference sequence). This CDR3 has 14 amino acids. CDR3 sequence (DNA): TGTGCCAGTAGTATACCGGGAGGCAATCAGCCCCAGCATTTT. Its protein product is CASSIPGGNQPQHF.

The table lists this clone with a count of one. The genes are TRBV28 and TRBJ2-1; TRBD1 matches 8 bases. V was pared by 7 bases and J by 5 bases, with 16 bases of the junction left unmatched. Germline V lookup: CDR1 MDHEN, CDR2 SYDVKM. The CDR3 consists of 17 residues. This CDR3 reads CASKWGDHRGYHNEQFF. CDR3 coding DNA: TGTGCCAGCAAGTGGGGGGACCACAGGGGGTATCACAATGAGCAGTTCTTC.

J is TRBJ1-5 and V is TRBV19; D might be TRBD1 (6 bases). The CDR3 is 17 residues long. The ends were cut back, 7 bases at V and 0 bases at J, with 19 bases in the middle. CDR1 and CDR2 (germline): LNHDA, SQIVND (reference sequence). The CDR3 DNA follows: TGTGCCAGTACCCCGGACAGCCCCTCACTTAGCAATCAGCCCCAGCATTTT. Its protein is CASTPDSPSLSNQPQHF.

The chain combines TRBV6-1 with TRBJ2-1, with 8 bases lining up with TRBD1. Trimming took 8 bases from V and 8 from J; bases not matched to a gene: 11. This CDR3 has 14 residues. Germline assignment: CDR1 MNHNS and CDR2 SASEGT. The CDR3 DNA follows: TGTGCCAGCGGGTTCAGGACAGGGCTTGATGAGCAGTTCTTC. The encoded protein is CASGFRTGLDEQFF.

V is TRBV27 and J is TRBJ1-4; possibly TRBD1 for D (5 bases). Trimming cost V 5 bases and J 8 bases, with 21 bases left between them. This CDR3 region has 16 residues. Germline V CDR1 and CDR2: MNHEY, SMNVEV (reference sequence). The CDR3 bases are TGTGCCAGCAGTCACTCCTCCCGGGGGGGGAACGAAAAACTGTTTTTT. This encodes CASSHSSRGGNEKLFF.

The rearrangement links TRBV6-1 to TRBJ1-2; D gene ambiguous. V lost 4 bases and J 12 bases, leaving 15 bases between the germline ends. The germline V gene has CDR1 MNHNS and CDR2 SASEGT. This CDR3 spans 12 amino acids. The CDR3 DNA sequence: TGTGCCAGCAGTGCTACAGACTCGACTAACACCTTC. Translated, it gives CASSATDSTNTF.

V usage is TRBV7-8 and J usage is TRBJ2-1, with 14 bases lining up with TRBD2. Germline V gene data show CDR1 as SGHVS and CDR2 as FQNEAQ. CDR3 length: 19 residues. Germline trimming cut 6 bases from V and 0 bases from J; bases unmatched to any gene: 10. The CDR3 loop is CASREGTSGSQGSYNEQFF. The DNA for the CDR3 is TGTGCCAGCAGAGAGGGGACTAGCGGGAGTCAAGGCTCCTACAATGAGCAGTTCTTC.

V usage is TRBV4-2 and J usage is TRBJ2-7, with 13 bases that match TRBD2. Germline CDR1 LGHNA, CDR2 YNFKEQ. This CDR3 comprises 16 residues. Trimming removed 2 bases from V and 0 bases from J; junction bases left unmatched: 1. The CDR3, as DNA: TGTGCCAGCAGCCAATGGACTAGCGGGAGCTCCTACGAGCAGTACTTC. Its protein product is CASSQWTSGSSYEQYF.

V and J are TRBV19 and TRBJ2-2; 8 bases are a match to TRBD1. Losses at the gene ends were 11 bases for V and 4 bases for J; bases not matched to a gene: 9. This CDR3 is built from 14 residues. Germline lookup yields CDR1 LNHDA and CDR2 SQIVND (reference sequence). The CDR3 spells CAARPGGFTGELFF. The CDR3 nucleotides read TGTGCCGCGCGTCCAGGGGGCTTCACCGGGGAGCTGTTTTTT.

CDR3 sequence reads: CAISESLAGTYNEQFF. The CDR3 nucleotides read TGTGCCATCAGTGAGTCGTTAGCGGGAACCTACAATGAGCAGTTCTTC. This sequence joins TRBV10-3 and TRBJ2-1; 8 positions agree with TRBD2. CDR1 is ENHRY and CDR2 is SYGVKD in the germline V gene. This CDR3 has 16 residues. V dropped 0 bases and J dropped 2; count of bases not matched to a gene: 3.